The 20 T cell receptor beta chains in this list originate from one sample, sequenced in a study of blood T cells in healthy people across ages. Primers used in a second PCR of roughly 6 to 11 cycles were a sample-barcoded 5' primer and a J-beta primer mix. MiXCR was run by TCRdb on the 5' RACE reads, yielding one entry per CDR3 protein. The repertoire holds about 1,500,000 distinct CDR3 sequences, with 25% to 30% as singletons. The sequenced sample was blood. The receptors originated from a woman aged 25 to 39 in good health.

This sequence joins TRBV4-2 and TRBJ2-3; 12 bases line up with TRBD2. Germline lookup yields CDR1 LGHNA and CDR2 YNFKEQ. This CDR3 region has 16 residues. V was pared by 0 bases and J by 6 bases, with 4 bases of the junction left unmatched. Here the CDR3 reads CASSQEGLAGGDTQYF. Here the CDR3 DNA reads TGTGCCAGCAGCCAAGAAGGGCTAGCGGGGGGGGATACGCAGTATTTT.

Regarding this clonotype: A much larger clone differs from this one at a single base, so this may be a read error. The chain couples TRBV3-1 to TRBJ1-2; D not certain. The CDR3 has 13 residues. Germline V gene lookup returns CDR1 LGHDT and CDR2 YNNKEL (reference sequence). In DNA, the CDR3 is TGTGCCAGCAGCCAAGTGGGGAGCTATGGCTGCACCTTC. Its translation: CASSQVGSYGCTF.

V usage is TRBV20-1 and J usage is TRBJ1-1; 8 bases match TRBD1. After removal of 5 bases from V and 2 bases from J, the junction contained 10 bases not matched to a gene. The CDR3 totals 15 residues. Per germline, CDR1 DFQATT and CDR2 SNEGSKA (reference sequence). CDR3: CSAPRSGQGNTEAFF. DNA for the CDR3: TGCAGTGCTCCCCGATCAGGACAGGGCAACACTGAAGCTTTCTTT.

This sequence joins TRBV20-1 and TRBJ2-1; 10 bases align to TRBD2. V lost 3 bases, J lost 0 bases, and 8 bases stayed unmatched. CDR1 DFQATT and CDR2 SNEGSKA come from the germline V gene (reference sequence). CDR3 length: 17 amino acids. The CDR3 nucleotides are TGCAGTGCTAGGAAGTCTAGCGGGAGAGTCTCCTACAATGAGCAGTTCTTC. Its protein product is CSARKSSGRVSYNEQFF.

Regarding this clonotype: The junction departs from the called germline gene at one end, perhaps through a read error. J is TRBJ2-5 and V is TRBV4-3, with D maybe TRBD2 (5 bases). The V gene's germline CDR1 is LGHNA and CDR2 YSLEER. The CDR3 runs 16 residues. CDR3 sequence reads: CASSHLPSSSYNEQYF. DNA for the CDR3: TGCGCCAGCAGCCACCTACCGTCTAGCTCCTACAATGAGCAGTATTTC.

This chain uses TRBV29-1 with TRBJ2-1, with D tentatively TRBD2 (6 bases). Germline V gene data show CDR1 as SQVTM and CDR2 as ANQGSEA. The CDR3 has 13 residues. The germline V and J ends were trimmed by 6 bases and 3 bases, with 12 bases remaining between them. Here the CDR3 DNA reads TGCAGCGTGGACGGGGGAAGCTACAATGAGCAGTTCTTC. The encoded protein is CSVDGGSYNEQFF.

This clonotype was counted a few times. V and J are TRBV21-1 and TRBJ1-5. TRBV21-1 is termed a pseudogene. This CDR3 has 14 amino acids. The CDR3 DNA reads TGTGCCAGTCCCCGGAGGGAATGCAATCAGCCCCAGCATTTT. It encodes CASPRRECNQPQHF.

The rearrangement joins TRBV20-1 to TRBJ2-5; D remains ambiguous. V lost 4 bases to trimming and J lost 1 base, with 16 bases between them. Germline V lookup: CDR1 DFQATT, CDR2 SNEGSKA (reference sequence). The CDR3 contains 15 residues. The CDR3 DNA follows: TGCAGTGCTACGATTCAGCGCGCGACCCAAGAGACCCAGTACTTC. Translating gives CSATIQRATQETQYF.

This clonotype appeared a few times. This chain connects TRBV20-1 to TRBJ2-7; 9 bases are a match to TRBD1. From germline, CDR1 is DFQATT and CDR2 SNEGSKA (reference sequence). CDR3 length: 15 amino acids. With V trimmed by 6 bases and J by 1 base, 10 bases remained unmatched. DNA for the CDR3: TGCAGTGCGGAACCGGGACAGGGTGTATCCTACGAGCAGTACTTC. It is translated as CSAEPGQGVSYEQYF.

This clonotype was observed many times. J is TRBJ2-7 and V is TRBV20-1; 10 bases map to TRBD1. Per germline, CDR1 DFQATT and CDR2 SNEGSKA (reference sequence). This CDR3 spans 14 amino acids. The junction had 5 bases not matched to a gene; V was cut back by 1 base and J by 5 bases. CDR3 amino acids: CSARVGQGSNEQYF. CDR3 sequence (DNA): TGCAGTGCTAGAGTGGGACAGGGGTCCAACGAGCAGTACTTC.

In this sample, this clonotype turned up a few times. The rearrangement uses TRBV29-1 and TRBJ2-1; D not certain. The CDR3 runs to 13 residues. Germline lookup yields CDR1 SQVTM and CDR2 ANQGSEA. V was cut by 6 bases and J by 2 bases, with 11 bases left in between. DNA for the CDR3: TGCAGCGTGGACGGAGCTCCCTACAATGAGCAGTTCTTC. Protein sequence: CSVDGAPYNEQFF.

The chain has TRBV11-2 and TRBJ1-4; D is uncertain. The CDR3 is 14 amino acids. Deletions cut 5 bases from V and 6 bases from J, with 13 bases between. Germline CDR1 SGHAT, CDR2 FQNNGV. The DNA for the CDR3 is TGTGCCAGCAGCCGATCTATGGGTGATGAAAAACTGTTTTTT. Protein: CASSRSMGDEKLFF.

The chain links TRBV28 to TRBJ1-6; tentative D call: TRBD1 (6 bases). Trimming took off 6 bases at V and 13 bases at J, with 13 bases between the two ends. The germline V gene encodes CDR1 MDHEN and CDR2 SYDVKM. The CDR3 length is 12 residues. This CDR3 reads CASRLGQGPLHF. CDR3 DNA sequence: TGTGCCAGCAGGCTGGGGCAGGGGCCCCTCCACTTT.

The CDR3 nucleotides are TGTGCCAGCACCTTTAGTTCGACAGGGGGCTATGGCTACACCTTC. Translating it yields CASTFSSTGGYGYTF. The rearrangement links TRBV6-2 or TRBV6-3 to TRBJ1-2, with 9 nucleotides matching TRBD1. The length of the CDR3 is 15 residues. The V gene's germline CDR1 is MNHEY and CDR2 SVGEGT. V was pared by 7 bases and J by 4 bases, with 10 bases of the junction left unmatched.

The chain joins TRBV20-1 to TRBJ2-4; 8 bases fit TRBD2. Losses at the gene ends were 0 bases for V and 13 bases for J; bases not matched to a gene: 17. Germline V CDR1 and CDR2: DFQATT, SNEGSKA (reference sequence). This CDR3 contains 16 residues. CDR3 region: CSARDMGGGSYNEQYF. The CDR3 DNA sequence: TGCAGTGCTAGAGATATGGGCGGGGGGTCCTACAATGAGCAGTACTTC.

This clonotype has at least ten counts. V and J are TRBV20-1 and TRBJ1-2; no clear D gene. Germline V gives CDR1 DFQATT, CDR2 SNEGSKA (reference sequence). Trimming cost V 5 bases and J 4 bases, with 11 bases left between them. This CDR3 spans 12 amino acids. This chain's CDR3 is CSARDPAYGYTF. The CDR3 DNA reads TGCAGTGCTCGTGACCCGGCCTATGGCTACACCTTC.

This clonotype showed up just a few times. The chain combines TRBV7-9 with TRBJ2-7; the match to TRBD1 covers 10 bases. The CDR3 covers 14 residues. V lost 6 bases and J lost 6; bases outside the gene matches: 8. CDR1 and CDR2 (germline): SEHNR, FQNEAQ (reference sequence). CDR3 sequence: CASRPGTGAVEQYF. The CDR3 DNA sequence: TGTGCCAGCAGACCCGGGACAGGGGCTGTCGAGCAGTACTTC.

In its sample, this clonotype was seen a few times. The CDR3 DNA follows: TGCAGCGTTGAATATTCAGCAGGACCCTCCACCTATGGCTACACCTTC. Amino acid sequence: CSVEYSAGPSTYGYTF. The rearrangement uses TRBV29-1 and TRBJ1-2; D is uncertain. Trimming shortened V by 2 bases and J by 4 bases, and 20 bases separated the two germline ends. The CDR3 contains 16 residues. CDR1 and CDR2 (germline): SQVTM, ANQGSEA.

V and J are TRBV29-1 and TRBJ2-1; D gene unclear. The V and J ends lost 3 bases and 0 bases respectively, with 9 bases between them. This CDR3 region has 14 residues. Germline CDR1 is SQVTM and CDR2 is ANQGSEA. The CDR3 region is CSVDAASSYNEQFF. The DNA for the CDR3 is TGCAGCGTTGATGCGGCCAGCTCCTACAATGAGCAGTTCTTC.

The DNA of the CDR3 is TGTGCCAGCAGGCTGGGGACAGGACCCTATCAGCCCCAGCATTTT. Encoded protein: CASRLGTGPYQPQHF. The J gene is TRBJ1-5, the V gene TRBV12-3 or TRBV12-4; 8 bases fit TRBD1. J lost 5 bases, V lost 6 bases, and 9 bases had no gene match. The CDR3 covers 15 residues.